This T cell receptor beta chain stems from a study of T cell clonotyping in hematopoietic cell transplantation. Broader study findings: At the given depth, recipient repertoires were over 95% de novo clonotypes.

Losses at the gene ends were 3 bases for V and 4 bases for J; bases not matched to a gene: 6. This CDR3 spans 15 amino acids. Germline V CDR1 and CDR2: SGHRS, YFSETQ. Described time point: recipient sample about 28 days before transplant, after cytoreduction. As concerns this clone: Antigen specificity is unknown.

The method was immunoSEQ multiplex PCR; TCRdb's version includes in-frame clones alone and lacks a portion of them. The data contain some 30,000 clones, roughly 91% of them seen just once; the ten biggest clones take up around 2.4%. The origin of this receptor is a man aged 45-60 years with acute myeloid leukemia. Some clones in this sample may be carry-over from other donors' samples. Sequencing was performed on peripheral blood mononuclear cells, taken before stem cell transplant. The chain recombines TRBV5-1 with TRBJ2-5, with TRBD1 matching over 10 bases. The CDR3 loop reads CASSWSGTGAETQYF. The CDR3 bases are TGCGCCAGCAGCTGGTCCGGGACAGGGGCAGAGACCCAGTACTTC.